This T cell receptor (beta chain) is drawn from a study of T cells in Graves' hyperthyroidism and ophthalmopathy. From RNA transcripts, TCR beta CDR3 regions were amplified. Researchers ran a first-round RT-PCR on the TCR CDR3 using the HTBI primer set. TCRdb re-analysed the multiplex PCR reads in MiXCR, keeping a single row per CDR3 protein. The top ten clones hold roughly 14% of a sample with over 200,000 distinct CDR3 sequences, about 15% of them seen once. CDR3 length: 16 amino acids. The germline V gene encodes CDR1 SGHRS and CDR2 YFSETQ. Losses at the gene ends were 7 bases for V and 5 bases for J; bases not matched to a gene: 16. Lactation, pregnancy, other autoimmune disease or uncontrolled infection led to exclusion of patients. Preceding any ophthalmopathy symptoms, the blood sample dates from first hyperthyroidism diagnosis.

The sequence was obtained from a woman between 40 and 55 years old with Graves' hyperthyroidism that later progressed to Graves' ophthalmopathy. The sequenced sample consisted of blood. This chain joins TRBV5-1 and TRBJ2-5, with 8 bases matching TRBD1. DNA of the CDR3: TGCGCCAGCGGGCGGGAACCACGGACAGGGATGGAGACCCAGTACTTC. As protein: CASGREPRTGMETQYF.